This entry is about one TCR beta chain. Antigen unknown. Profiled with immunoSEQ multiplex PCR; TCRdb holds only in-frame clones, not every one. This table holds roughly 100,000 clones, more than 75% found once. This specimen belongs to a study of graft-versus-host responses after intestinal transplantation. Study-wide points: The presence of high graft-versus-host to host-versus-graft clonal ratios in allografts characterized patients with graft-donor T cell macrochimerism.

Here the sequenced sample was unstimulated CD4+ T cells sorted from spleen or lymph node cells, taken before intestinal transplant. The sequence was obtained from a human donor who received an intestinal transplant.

CDR3 coding DNA: TGCGCCAGCAGCGGCGATCTGCGGGGCTACACCTTC. Encoded protein: CASSGDLRGYTF. This chain joins TRBV5-1 and TRBJ1-2; D uncertain. V lost 4 bases and J 8 bases, leaving 12 bases between the germline ends. The CDR3 totals 12 residues. Germline CDR1 reads SGHRS; CDR2 reads YFSETQ.